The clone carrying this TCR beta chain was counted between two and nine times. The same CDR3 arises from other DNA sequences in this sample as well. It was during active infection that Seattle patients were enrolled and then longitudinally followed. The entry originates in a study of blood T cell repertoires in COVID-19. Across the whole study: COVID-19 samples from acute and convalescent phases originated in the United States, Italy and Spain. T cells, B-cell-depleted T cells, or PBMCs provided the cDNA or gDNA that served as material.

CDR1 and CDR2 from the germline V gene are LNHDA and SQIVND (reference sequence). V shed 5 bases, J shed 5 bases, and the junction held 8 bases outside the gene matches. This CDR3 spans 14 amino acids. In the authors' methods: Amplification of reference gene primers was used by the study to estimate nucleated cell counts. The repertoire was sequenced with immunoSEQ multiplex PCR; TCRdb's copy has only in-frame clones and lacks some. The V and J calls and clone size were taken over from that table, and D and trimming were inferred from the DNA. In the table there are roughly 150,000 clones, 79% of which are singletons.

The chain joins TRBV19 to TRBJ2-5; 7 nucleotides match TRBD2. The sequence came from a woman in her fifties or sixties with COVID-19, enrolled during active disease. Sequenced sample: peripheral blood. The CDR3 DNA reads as TGTGCCAGTAGTCTTGCGGGAGCAAGGGAGACCCAGTACTTC. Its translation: CASSLAGARETQYF.